This is a list of T cell receptor beta chains from one sample in a study of T cell changes during pregnancy in multiple sclerosis. Sequenced by immunoSEQ multiplex PCR; TCRdb stores in-frame clones only, minus some. The table lists approximately 50,000 clones, about nine tenths of them singletons. This specimen was CD8+ T cells from peripheral blood mononuclear cells, taken after pregnancy. The receptors derive from a female donor with multiple sclerosis, enrolled in a pregnancy study. CDR3s include the opening cysteine and the closing phenylalanine or tryptophan. The order of the fields is V gene, D gene, clone size, J gene, CDR3 protein. The D gene is left open where the match is weak. Clone size appears in some rows only: once, few, many, or a class for an expanded clone.

TRBV7-8	TRBD2	.	TRBJ2-1	CASSFLTSSGVSVEQFF
TRBV6-5	TRBD1	.	TRBJ2-7	CASTSGQGIYEQYF
TRBV7-8	TRBD1	.	TRBJ1-1	CASSPWTGGNEAFF
TRBV11-2	.	.	TRBJ2-7	CASSLFRQGEQYF
TRBV5-8	.	.	TRBJ1-2	CASTREGEGYGYTF
TRBV27	.	.	TRBJ1-2	CASSFAQTGGGYTF
TRBV6-4	.	.	TRBJ1-6	CAIRWGGEPVLRGSPLHF
TRBV6-5	.	.	TRBJ2-2	CASTTTENTGELFF
TRBV7-9	.	.	TRBJ2-1	CASSLPDRSDEQFF
TRBV9	.	few	TRBJ1-4	CASSRGVLLEKLFF
TRBV5-6	TRBD2	.	TRBJ2-3	CAGGRGVGDTQYF
TRBV18	.	.	TRBJ2-7	CASSPPILYSGEQYF
TRBV15	TRBD1	once	TRBJ2-2	CATSRPSTGFGGELFF
TRBV9	.	.	TRBJ2-2	CASSVFRDWTNTGELFF
TRBV13	.	.	TRBJ1-3	CASSSVLSGNTIYF
TRBV18	TRBD1	once	TRBJ1-1	CASSPDRDSNEAFF
TRBV27	.	.	TRBJ2-2	CASSFPPGELFF
TRBV5-1	.	.	TRBJ2-7	CASSVPGGNEQYF
TRBV5-6	TRBD1	.	TRBJ2-7	CASSLGTGFYEQYF
TRBV13	.	.	TRBJ1-6	CASSPSQGGSYNSPLHF
TRBV19	.	.	TRBJ2-7	CASSPLVGEGTYEQYF
TRBV29-1	TRBD2	.	TRBJ2-7	CSVSAGDAEQYF
TRBV5-1	.	.	TRBJ1-1	CASSHNRNENTEAFF
TRBV27	.	.	TRBJ1-2	CASSLAGFGYGYTF
TRBV11-2	TRBD1	.	TRBJ1-4	CASSPPPGQTNEKLFF
TRBV11-2	.	once	TRBJ2-7	CASSLDYSYEQYF
TRBV12-5	.	.	TRBJ2-1	CASGSSAGGPTYNEQFF
TRBV15	TRBD2	.	TRBJ2-3	CATSRDLAGGVNF
TRBV9	.	once	TRBJ2-7	CASSVGLYYEQYF
TRBV2	.	.	TRBJ2-7	CASSDGYEQYF
TRBV9	TRBD1	.	TRBJ2-7	CASSVGQGASREQYF
TRBV11-1	.	.	TRBJ1-4	CASSRSGGNNEKLFF
TRBV6-5	.	.	TRBJ1-2	CASAFPGDGYTF
TRBV29-1	.	.	TRBJ2-2	CSVPLNTGELFF
TRBV5-4	TRBD1	.	TRBJ1-6	CASSFKGASDSPLHF
TRBV4-1	.	.	TRBJ2-7	CASSPGDTYEQYF
TRBV7-6	TRBD2	.	TRBJ2-3	CASSLDRGGNTQYF
TRBV7-8	.	.	TRBJ2-7	CASSSAGGYEQYF
TRBV6-4	TRBD2	.	TRBJ2-2	CASSDGLAGNTGELFF
TRBV5-5	.	.	TRBJ2-7	CASSPGGSSYEQYF
TRBV7-9	TRBD1	once	TRBJ2-7	CASSSGTDFYEQYF
TRBV19	TRBD1	.	TRBJ1-1	CASSITGGTEAFF
TRBV4-2	.	.	TRBJ1-5	CASSQDEHQPQHF
TRBV9	.	.	TRBJ1-1	CASSRDTEAFF
TRBV4-3	.	few	TRBJ2-2	CASSFAGQGELFF
TRBV19	TRBD1	.	TRBJ1-5	CAGGTGDSNQPQHF
TRBV15	.	.	TRBJ1-2	CATSRDSAQYGYTF
TRBV6-5	TRBD1	.	TRBJ2-7	CASRGQGVEQYF
TRBV19	.	.	TRBJ1-1	CASSPSIRSTEAFF
TRBV5-6	TRBD1	.	TRBJ1-5	CASSFGTGNQPQHF
TRBV7-8	.	.	TRBJ1-2	CASSLAAGVARGYTF
TRBV6-1	.	.	TRBJ1-1	CASSETGPNTEAFF
TRBV13	.	.	TRBJ1-2	CASSLGRANYGYTF
TRBV11-2	.	.	TRBJ2-3	CASSVQHTDTQYF
TRBV9	.	.	TRBJ2-3	CASRADLGTQYF
TRBV5-6	TRBD1	.	TRBJ2-5	CASSPGTGGGETQYF
TRBV4-1	.	.	TRBJ1-1	CASSYREGGTEAFF
TRBV19	TRBD1	.	TRBJ1-2	CASHRGLDGYTF
TRBV5-8	.	.	TRBJ1-1	CASSLRGNTEAFF
TRBV27	TRBD1	.	TRBJ2-7	CATAWQGAHEQYF